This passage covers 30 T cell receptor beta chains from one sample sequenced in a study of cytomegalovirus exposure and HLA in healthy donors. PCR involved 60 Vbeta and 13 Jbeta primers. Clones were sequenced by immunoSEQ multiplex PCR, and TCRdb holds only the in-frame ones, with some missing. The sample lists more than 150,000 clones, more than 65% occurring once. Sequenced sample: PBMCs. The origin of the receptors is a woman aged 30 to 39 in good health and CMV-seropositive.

The CDR3 bases are TGCGCCAGCAGTGAGTCGAAAGGGGTGAGCAATGAGCAGTTCTTC. Translating it yields CASSESKGVSNEQFF. The V gene is TRBV10-1, the J gene TRBJ2-1; TRBD1 is a possible D gene (5 bases). The CDR3 covers 15 residues. V lost 0 bases to trimming and J lost 6 bases, with 12 bases between them. Germline V gives CDR1 WNHNN, CDR2 SYGVQD (reference sequence).

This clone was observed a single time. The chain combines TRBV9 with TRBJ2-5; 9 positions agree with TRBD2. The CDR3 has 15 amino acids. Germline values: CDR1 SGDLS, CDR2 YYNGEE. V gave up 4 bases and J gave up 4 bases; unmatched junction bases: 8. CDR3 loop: CASSTLTSGIETQYF. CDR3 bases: TGTGCCAGCAGCACCTTGACTAGCGGTATAGAGACCCAGTACTTC.

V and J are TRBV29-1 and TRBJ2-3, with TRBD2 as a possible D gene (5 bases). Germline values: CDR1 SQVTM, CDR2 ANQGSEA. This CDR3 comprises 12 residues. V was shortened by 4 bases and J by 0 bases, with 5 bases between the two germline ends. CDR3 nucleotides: TGCAGCGTTGGCGGGAGCACAGATACGCAGTATTTT. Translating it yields CSVGGSTDTQYF.

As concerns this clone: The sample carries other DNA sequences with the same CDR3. The DNA for the CDR3 is TGTGCCAGCAGTTACGGGGACAGGAGCTACGAGCAGTACTTC. Its protein product is CASSYGDRSYEQYF. The chain carries TRBV6-5 and TRBJ2-7; 8 nucleotides match TRBD1. Germline V lookup: CDR1 MNHEY, CDR2 SVGAGI. Losses at the gene ends were 2 bases for V and 3 bases for J; bases not matched to a gene: 3. There are 14 residues in the CDR3.

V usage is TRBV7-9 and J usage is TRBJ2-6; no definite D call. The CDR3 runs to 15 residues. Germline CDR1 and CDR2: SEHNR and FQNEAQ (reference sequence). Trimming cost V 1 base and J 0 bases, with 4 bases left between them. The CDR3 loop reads CASSLGDSGANVLTF. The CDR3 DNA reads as TGTGCCAGCAGCTTAGGAGACTCTGGGGCCAACGTCCTGACTTTC.

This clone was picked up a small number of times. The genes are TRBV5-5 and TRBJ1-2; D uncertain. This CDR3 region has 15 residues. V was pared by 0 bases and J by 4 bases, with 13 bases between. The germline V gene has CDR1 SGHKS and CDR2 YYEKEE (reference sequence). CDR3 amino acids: CASSLEPVPGYGYTF. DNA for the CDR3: TGTGCCAGCAGCTTGGAGCCGGTCCCGGGCTATGGCTACACCTTC. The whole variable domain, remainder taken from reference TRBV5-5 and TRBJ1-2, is DAGVTQSPTHLIKTRGQQVTLRCSPISGHKSVSWYQQVLGQGPQFIFQYYEKEERGRGNFPDRFSARQFPNYSSELNVNALLLGDSALYLCASSLEPVPGYGYTFGSGTRLTVV.

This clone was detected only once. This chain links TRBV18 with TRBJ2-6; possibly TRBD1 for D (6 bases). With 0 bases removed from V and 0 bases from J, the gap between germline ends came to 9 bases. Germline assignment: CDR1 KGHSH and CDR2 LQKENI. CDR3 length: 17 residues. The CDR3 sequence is CASSPPTGSSGANVLTF. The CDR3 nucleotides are TGTGCCAGCTCACCACCGACAGGCAGCTCTGGGGCCAACGTCCTGACTTTC.

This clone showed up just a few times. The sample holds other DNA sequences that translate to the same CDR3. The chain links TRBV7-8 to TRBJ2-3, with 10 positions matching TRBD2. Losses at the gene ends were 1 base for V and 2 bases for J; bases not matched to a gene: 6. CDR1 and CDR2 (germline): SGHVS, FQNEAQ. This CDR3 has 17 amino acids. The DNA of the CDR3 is TGTGCCAGCAGCTTAGGGGCTAGCGGGGGCCTCACAGATACGCAGTATTTT. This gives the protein CASSLGASGGLTDTQYF.

The CDR3: CSVSRGREQYF. CDR3 nucleotides: TGCAGCGTTTCCAGGGGCCGCGAGCAGTACTTC. V and J are TRBV29-1 and TRBJ2-5; weak D call: TRBD1 (6 bases). TRBJ2-7 matches the DNA end more closely, so the J call is doubtful. Per germline, CDR1 SQVTM and CDR2 ANQGSEA. The CDR3 loop spans 11 amino acids.

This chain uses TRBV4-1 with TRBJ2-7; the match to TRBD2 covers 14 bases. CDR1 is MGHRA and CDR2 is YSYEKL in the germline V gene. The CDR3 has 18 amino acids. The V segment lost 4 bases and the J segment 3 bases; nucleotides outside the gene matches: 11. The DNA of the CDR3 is TGCGCCAGCAGCCGCTTGACTAGCGGGGGGGCCTGGAACTACGAGCAGTACTTC. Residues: CASSRLTSGGAWNYEQYF.

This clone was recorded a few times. The CDR3 DNA is TGTGCCTGGACAGTACGAGAGACCCAGTACTTC. As protein: CAWTVRETQYF. This chain uses TRBV30 with TRBJ2-5; D is undetermined. Germline CDR1 reads GTSNPN; CDR2 reads SVGIG (reference sequence). The CDR3 is made up of 11 amino acids. The V and J ends lost 4 bases and 4 bases respectively, with 7 bases between them.

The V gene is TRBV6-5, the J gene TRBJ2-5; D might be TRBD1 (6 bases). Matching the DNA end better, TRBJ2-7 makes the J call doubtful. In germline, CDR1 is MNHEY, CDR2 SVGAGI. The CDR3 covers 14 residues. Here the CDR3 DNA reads TGTGCCAGGAGGGATCAGGGGACCCCCTACGAGCAGTACTTC. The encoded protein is CARRDQGTPYEQYF.

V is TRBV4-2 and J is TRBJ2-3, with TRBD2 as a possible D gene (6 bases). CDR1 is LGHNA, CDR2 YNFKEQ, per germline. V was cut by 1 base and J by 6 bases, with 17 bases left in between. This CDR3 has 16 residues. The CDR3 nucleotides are TGTGCCAGCAGCCAAGTTGGCCTAGCGAACGGGGATACGCAGTATTTT. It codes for CASSQVGLANGDTQYF.

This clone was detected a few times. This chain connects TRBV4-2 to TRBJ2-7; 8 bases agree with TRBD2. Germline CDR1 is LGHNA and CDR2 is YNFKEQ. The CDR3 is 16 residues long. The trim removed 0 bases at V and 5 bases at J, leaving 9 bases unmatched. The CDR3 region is CASSQERQRGTDEQYF. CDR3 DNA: TGTGCCAGCAGCCAAGAAAGGCAGCGGGGGACTGACGAGCAGTACTTC.

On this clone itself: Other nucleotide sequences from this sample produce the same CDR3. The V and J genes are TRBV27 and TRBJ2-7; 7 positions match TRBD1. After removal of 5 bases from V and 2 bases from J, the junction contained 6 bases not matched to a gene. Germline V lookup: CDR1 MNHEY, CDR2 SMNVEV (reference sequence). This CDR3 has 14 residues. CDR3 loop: CASSPDRRTYEQYF. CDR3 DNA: TGTGCCAGCAGTCCGGACAGGAGAACCTACGAGCAGTACTTC.

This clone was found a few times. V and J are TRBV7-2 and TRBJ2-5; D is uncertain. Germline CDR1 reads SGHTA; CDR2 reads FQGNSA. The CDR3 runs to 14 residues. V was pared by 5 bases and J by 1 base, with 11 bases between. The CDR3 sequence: CASSRQALQETQYF. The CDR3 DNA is TGTGCCAGCAGCCGGCAGGCGCTCCAAGAGACCCAGTACTTC.

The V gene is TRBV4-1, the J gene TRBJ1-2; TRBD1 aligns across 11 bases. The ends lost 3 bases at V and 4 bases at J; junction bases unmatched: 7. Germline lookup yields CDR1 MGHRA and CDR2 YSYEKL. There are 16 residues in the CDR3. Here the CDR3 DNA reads TGCGCCAGCAGCCACGGGACAGGGGGAGGTATCTATGGCTACACCTTC. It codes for CASSHGTGGGIYGYTF.

CDR3 in DNA: TGTGCCAGCAGCTTAGTCCCGCTCGGGATTAAGGATGATGATGGCTACACCTTC. Amino acids: CASSLVPLGIKDDDGYTF. The chain combines TRBV7-6 with TRBJ1-2; the D is unclear. Germline V lookup: CDR1 SGHVS, CDR2 FNYEAQ. The CDR3 contains 18 residues. V lost 1 base and J lost 6, with 24 bases in between. The full variable domain, with the rest looked up from reference TRBV7-6 and TRBJ1-2, is GAGVSQSPRYKVTKRGQDVALRCDPISGHVSLYWYRQALGQGPEFLTYFNYEAQQDKSGLPNDRFSAERPEGSISTLTIQRTEQRDSAMYRCASSLVPLGIKDDDGYTFGSGTRLTVV.

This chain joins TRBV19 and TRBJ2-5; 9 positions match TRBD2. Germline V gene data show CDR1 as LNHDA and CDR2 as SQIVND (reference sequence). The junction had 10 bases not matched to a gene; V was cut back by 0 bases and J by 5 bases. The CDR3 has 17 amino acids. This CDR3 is CASSIDPLAGHGETQYF. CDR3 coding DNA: TGTGCCAGTAGTATAGATCCACTAGCGGGCCATGGGGAGACCCAGTACTTC.

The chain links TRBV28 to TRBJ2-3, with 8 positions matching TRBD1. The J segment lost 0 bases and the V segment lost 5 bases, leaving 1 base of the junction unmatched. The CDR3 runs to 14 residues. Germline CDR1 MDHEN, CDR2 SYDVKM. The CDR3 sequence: CASSTGGSTDTQYF. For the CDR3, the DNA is TGTGCCAGCAGTACAGGGGGTAGCACAGATACGCAGTATTTT. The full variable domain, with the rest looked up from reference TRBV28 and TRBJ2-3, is DVKVTQSSRYLVKRTGEKVFLECVQDMDHENMFWYRQDPGLGLRLIYFSYDVKMKEKGDIPEGYSVSREKKERFSLILESASTNQTSMYLCASSTGGSTDTQYFGPGTRLTVL.

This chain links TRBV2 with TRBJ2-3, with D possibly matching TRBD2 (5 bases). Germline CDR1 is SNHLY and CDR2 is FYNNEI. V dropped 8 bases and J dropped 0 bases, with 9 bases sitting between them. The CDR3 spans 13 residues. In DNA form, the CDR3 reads TGTGCCAGCCAAAGCGGTAGCACAGATACGCAGTATTTT. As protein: CASQSGSTDTQYF.

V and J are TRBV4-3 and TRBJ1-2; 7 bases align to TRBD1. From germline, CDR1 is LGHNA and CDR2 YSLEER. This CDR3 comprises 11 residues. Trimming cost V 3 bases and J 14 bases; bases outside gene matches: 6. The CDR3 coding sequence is TGCGCCAGCAGCCAGGCCGGGACAGCAACCTTC. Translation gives CASSQAGTATF.

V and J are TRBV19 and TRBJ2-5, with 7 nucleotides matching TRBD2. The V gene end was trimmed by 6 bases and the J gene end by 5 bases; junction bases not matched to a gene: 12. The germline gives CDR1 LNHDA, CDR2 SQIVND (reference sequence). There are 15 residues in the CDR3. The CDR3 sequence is CASSRGPAGEETQYF. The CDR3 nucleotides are TGTGCCAGTAGCCGGGGACCTGCGGGGGAGGAGACCCAGTACTTC.

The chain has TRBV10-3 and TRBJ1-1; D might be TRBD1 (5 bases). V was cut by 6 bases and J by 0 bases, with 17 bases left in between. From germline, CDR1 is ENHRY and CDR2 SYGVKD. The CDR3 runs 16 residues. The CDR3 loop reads CAIRGRDGALNTEAFF. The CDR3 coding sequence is TGTGCCATCAGGGGGCGGGACGGAGCTTTGAACACTGAAGCTTTCTTT.

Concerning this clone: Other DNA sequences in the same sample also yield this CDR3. CDR3 nucleotide sequence: TGTGCCAGCAGCCGGCCGGGACAGGGCTTTAACTATGGCTACACCTTC. Translated: CASSRPGQGFNYGYTF. The V gene is TRBV5-4, the J gene TRBJ1-2, with 9 nucleotides matching TRBD1. This CDR3 spans 16 amino acids. CDR1 is SGHNT, CDR2 YYREEE, per germline (reference sequence). J lost 1 base, V lost 4 bases, and 8 bases had no gene match.

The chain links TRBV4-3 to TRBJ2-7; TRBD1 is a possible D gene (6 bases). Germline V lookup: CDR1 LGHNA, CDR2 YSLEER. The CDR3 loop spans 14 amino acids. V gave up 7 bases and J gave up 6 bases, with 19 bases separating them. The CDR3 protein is CASIPRPLGGEQYF. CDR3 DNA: TGCGCCAGCATCCCGAGGCCTTTAGGGGGCGAGCAGTACTTC.

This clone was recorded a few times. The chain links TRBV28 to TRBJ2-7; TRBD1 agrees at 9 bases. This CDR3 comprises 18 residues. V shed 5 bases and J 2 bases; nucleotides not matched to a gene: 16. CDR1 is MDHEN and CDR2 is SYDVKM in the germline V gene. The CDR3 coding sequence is TGTGCCAGCAGTCACCGGGACAGGGCATCCGATAGAACCTACGAGCAGTACTTC. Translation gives CASSHRDRASDRTYEQYF.

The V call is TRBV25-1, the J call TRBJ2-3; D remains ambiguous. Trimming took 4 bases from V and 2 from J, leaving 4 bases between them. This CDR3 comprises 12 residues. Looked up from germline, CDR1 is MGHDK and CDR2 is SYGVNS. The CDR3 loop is CASSGDTDTQYF. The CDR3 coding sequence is TGTGCCAGCAGTGGAGACACAGATACGCAGTATTTT.

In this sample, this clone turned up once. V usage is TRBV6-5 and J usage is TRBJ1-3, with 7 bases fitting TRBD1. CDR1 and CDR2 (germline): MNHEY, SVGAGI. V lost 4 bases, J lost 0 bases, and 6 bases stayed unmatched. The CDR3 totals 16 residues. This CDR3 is CASSSRQGDSGNTIYF. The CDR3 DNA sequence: TGTGCCAGCAGTTCACGACAGGGCGACTCTGGAAACACCATATATTTT.

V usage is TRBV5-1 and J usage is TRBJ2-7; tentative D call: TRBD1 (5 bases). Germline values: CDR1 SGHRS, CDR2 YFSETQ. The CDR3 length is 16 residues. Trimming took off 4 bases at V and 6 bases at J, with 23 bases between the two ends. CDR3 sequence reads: CASSPRSTGRLSEQYF. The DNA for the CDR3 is TGCGCCAGCAGCCCGAGGTCAACAGGACGGTTAAGCGAGCAGTACTTC.